Included here is one T cell receptor beta chain sequence, with context. This clonotype appeared once. What antigen it recognizes has not been identified. No base quality information exists; no much larger clone differs at one position. A lone read offers only weak evidence. The library was produced with PCR. TCR sequencing of DNA from cultured CD4+ T cells used the Oncomine TCR Beta short-read assay at the Johns Hopkins FTIC core. The QIAamp micro DNA kit was used to extract genomic DNA from the cultured CD4+ T cells. Oncomine TCR Beta libraries from cultured CD4+ T cells were pooled using unique dual indexes and sequenced on an Illumina iSeq 100. For the original study's pipeline: Non-productive sequences were filtered out, and CDR3s that did not start with C, did not end with F or W, or were shorter than 7 amino acids were discarded. The MANAFEST web application identified antigen-specific clonotypes by comparing peptide-stimulated wells against reference wells and other culture wells. For a clone to be called positive, the clone needed an FDR below 0.05, an odds ratio above 5, and a productive frequency above 0.1% in at least two of three replicate wells. Clonotypes that were significantly expanded in both SARS-CoV-2 spike wells and at least one common cold coronavirus spike condition were defined as cross-reactive. CDR3 homology was assessed with Levenshtein distances (stringdist) and unrooted phylogenetic trees (ape) in R version 3.6.1. TCRdb itself trimmed the public reads at Q25 with fastp, ran MiXCR and retained productive beta chains. Rows with a matching CDR3 protein are joined into one entry that keeps the most common DNA and genes. None of the V and J calls come from the authors' own analysis; TCRdb made them. This sample holds about 25,000 distinct CDR3 sequences; roughly 71% were observed only once. The ten largest clones capture 15% to 20% of the sample.

The treatment or condition label, read with the paper, signifies: approximately nine-day PBMC culture with coronavirus spike peptide pools or control peptides (ViraFEST assay). The ViraFEST assay, used in the study, expanded antigen-specific T cells with peptide pools and then identified the expanded clonotypes through TCR sequencing. Negative nucleocapsid antibody tests before and after vaccination confirmed that the healthy vaccine recipients had no prior SARS-CoV-2 infection. Each well held some 2 million PBMCs cultured in IMDM containing about 5% human AB serum and roughly 10 IU/ml IL-2, with around 9.7 ug/ml peptide pools added. Half of the culture medium was replaced with fresh IL-2-containing medium on days 3 and 7. Once the cells had been in culture for over 9 days, the EasySep CD4+ T cell isolation kit was used to isolate CD4+ T cells by negative selection. Ficoll-Paque Plus gradient centrifugation was used to isolate PBMCs from whole blood, and the isolated PBMCs were then either used fresh or cryopreserved at -140C. Culture conditions were generally each tested in triplicate wells.

Spanning cysteine to phenylalanine, the CDR3 consists of 15 amino acids. The retained sequence is limited to the CDR3, 45 bases, with the frame set at the first base. Trimming costs V 6 bases and J 7 bases, and their ends lie 18 bases apart. The germline V gene provides CDR1 SGHVS and CDR2 FQNEAQ. This sample is drawn from a study of vaccination and CD4 T cells after COVID-19 (dated by TCRdb to the early 2020s). Regarding the study in general: The convalescent cohort comprised six males and four females, including two Hispanic individuals, seven Caucasians, two Asians and one multiracial person. In roughly nine COVID-19 convalescent patients and 4 infection-naive healthy vaccine recipients, the spike-specific CD4+ TCR repertoire before mRNA vaccination was compared with the repertoire after mRNA vaccination. Two doses of either the Pfizer-BioNTech BNT162b2 vaccine (n=8) or the Moderna mRNA-1273 vaccine (n=2) were administered to participants. Overlapping spike peptide pools from SARS-CoV-2 and from the common cold coronaviruses HCoV-NL63, HCoV-OC43 and HCoV-229E were used as culture stimuli. Post-vaccine blood samples were obtained a median of approximately 74 days after the second vaccine dose, with a range of roughly 14 to 241 days. Control cultures received a CEFX viral epitope pool as the positive control, an HIV-1 Nef peptide pool as the negative control, or no peptide. Post-COVID blood samples from convalescent patients were collected a median of around 110 days after diagnosis, with a range of roughly 35 to 161 days.

Here is what the overall study found, with its caveats: Among convalescent patients, a median about 86% of the SARS-CoV-2-reactive clones seen after vaccination appeared only after vaccination, which suggests priming specific to the vaccine. In convalescent patients, nearly all vaccine-specific clones (304 of 307) were found to be mono-reactive for SARS-CoV-2 spike rather than cross-reactive with common cold coronaviruses. The median number of SARS-CoV-2-reactive clonotypes rose from 20 to 25 after infection to 38 after vaccination, but the change was not significant. Relatively few convalescent patients were included in the study, and early timepoints after natural infection were not analyzed.

The sample here was CD4+ T cells from blood, cultured in vitro, taken after SARS-CoV-2 vaccination. The TCR originated in a human donor who received a COVID-19 vaccine. This chain joins TRBV7-8 to TRBJ1-4; no D gene is confidently identified. The CDR3 protein is CASSPGGVTAEKLFF. The base sequence is TGTGCCAGCAGTCCCGGTGGGGTCACGGCTGAAAAACTGTTTTTT. The entire variable domain, with the stretches around the CDR3 drawn from the reference TRBV7-8 and TRBJ1-4 proteins, is GAGVSQSPRYKVAKRGQDVALRCDPISGHVSLFWYQQALGQGPEFLTYFQNEAQLDKSGLPSDRFFAERPEGSVSTLKIQRTQQEDSAVYLCASSPGGVTAEKLFFGSGTQLSVL.